This note documents a single TCR beta chain sequence. Its antigen remains unknown. The junction had 9 bases not matched to a gene; V was cut back by 4 bases and J by 3 bases. The germline CDR1 and CDR2 sequences are SGHDT and YYEEEE. The CDR3 sequence is 16 residues long. These data come from a study of T cell clones after liver transplantation. Study summary: Immunosuppression withdrawal was tried within 2 years after liver transplantation in this trial. Post-transplant blood was tracked for graft-donor-reactive T cell clones identified in a pre-transplant mixed lymphocyte reaction. Broader study findings: Post-transplant time points were not standardized, so conclusions are preliminary. Compared with third party-reactive sequences, donor-reactive ones declined more, independent of withdrawal success.

Assay: immunoSEQ multiplex PCR; the TCRdb copy retains only in-frame clones and omits some. This sample has about 11,000 clones, with around 71% found just once. The rearrangement links TRBV5-6 to TRBJ2-7; 11 bases line up with TRBD1. This TCR was sampled from a human patient who received a liver transplant. Some T cells may trace back to the graft donor. The sample was CD4+ T cells from blood, taken approximately 30 months after liver transplant. CDR3 protein: CASSPTPGTGGYEQYV. CDR3 DNA sequence: TGTGCCAGCAGCCCGACCCCCGGGACAGGGGGCTACGAGCAGTACGTC.